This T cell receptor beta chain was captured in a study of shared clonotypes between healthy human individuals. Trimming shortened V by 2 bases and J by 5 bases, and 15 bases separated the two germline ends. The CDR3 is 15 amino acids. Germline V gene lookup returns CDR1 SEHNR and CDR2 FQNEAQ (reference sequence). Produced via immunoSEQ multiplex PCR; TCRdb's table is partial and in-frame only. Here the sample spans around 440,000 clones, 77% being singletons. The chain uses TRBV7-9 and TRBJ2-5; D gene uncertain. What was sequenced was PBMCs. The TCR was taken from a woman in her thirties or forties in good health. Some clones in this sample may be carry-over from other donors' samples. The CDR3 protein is CASSLFYAVGETQYF. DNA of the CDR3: TGTGCCAGCAGCTTATTTTACGCGGTTGGGGAGACCCAGTACTTC.